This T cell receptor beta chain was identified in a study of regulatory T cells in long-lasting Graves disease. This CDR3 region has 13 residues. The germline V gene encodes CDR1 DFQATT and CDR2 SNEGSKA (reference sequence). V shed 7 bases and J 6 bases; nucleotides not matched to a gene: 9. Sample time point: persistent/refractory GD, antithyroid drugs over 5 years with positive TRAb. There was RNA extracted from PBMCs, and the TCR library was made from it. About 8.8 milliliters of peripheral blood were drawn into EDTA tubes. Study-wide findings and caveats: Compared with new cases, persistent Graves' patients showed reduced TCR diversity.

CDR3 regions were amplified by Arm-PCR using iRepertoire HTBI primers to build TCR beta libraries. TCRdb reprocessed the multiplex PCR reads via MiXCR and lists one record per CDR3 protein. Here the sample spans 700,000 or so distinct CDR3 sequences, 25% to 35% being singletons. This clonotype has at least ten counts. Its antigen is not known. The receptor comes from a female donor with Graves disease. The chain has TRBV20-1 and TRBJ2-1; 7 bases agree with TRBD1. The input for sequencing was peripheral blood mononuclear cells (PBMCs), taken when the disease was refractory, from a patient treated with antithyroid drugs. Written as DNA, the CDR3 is TGCAGTGTCCTCGACAGGGTCGGCAATGAGCAGTTCTTC. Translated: CSVLDRVGNEQFF.